This is a list of T cell receptor beta chains from one sample in a study of cytomegalovirus exposure and HLA in healthy donors. TCRdb's copy holds only in-frame clones and misses some; the assay was immunoSEQ multiplex PCR. The sample lists some 110,000 clones, nearly 75% occurring once. Material for sequencing was PBMCs. The receptors were gathered from a man younger than 45 in good health and CMV-seropositive. Both conserved end residues are part of each CDR3. The order of the fields is clone size, V gene, J gene, D gene, CDR3 protein, CDR3 DNA. D genes are given only for firm matches. A clone size is listed for some rows: how often the clone was seen (once, few, many), or a class if it is expanded.

>few|TRBV5-5|TRBJ1-1|TRBD1
CASSLPGQGAREAFF
TGTGCCAGCAGCTTGCCTGGACAGGGTGCCCGTGAAGCTTTCTTT
>NA|TRBV4-1|TRBJ1-6|TRBD1
CATTEYFGQEDSPLHF
TGCGCCACCACGGAATATTTCGGACAGGAGGACTCACCCCTCCACTTT
>few|TRBV6-5|TRBJ1-2|TRBD1
CASSYTWTGKNGYTF
TGTGCCAGCAGTTACACTTGGACAGGGAAGAATGGCTACACCTTC
>few|TRBV2|TRBJ2-1|TRBD1
CASSPGGFEQFF
TGTGCCAGCAGCCCAGGGGGATTTGAGCAGTTCTTC
>NA|TRBV4-1|TRBJ2-7|TRBD2
CASSLFSGGTSYEQYF
TGCGCCAGCAGCCTCTTCAGCGGGGGTACCTCCTACGAGCAGTACTTC
>NA|TRBV9|TRBJ1-2|NA
CASSVGGRGDGYTF
TGTGCCAGCAGCGTAGGGGGGAGGGGAGACGGCTACACCTTC
>NA|TRBV9|TRBJ1-1|TRBD1
CASSVDRVDTEAFF
TGTGCCAGCAGCGTCGACAGGGTGGACACTGAAGCTTTCTTT
>NA|TRBV6-6|TRBJ1-1|NA
CASANRNGQNTEAFF
TGTGCCAGCGCGAACCGGAACGGACAAAACACTGAAGCTTTCTTT
>few|TRBV9|TRBJ2-7|NA
CASSEGHPYEQYF
TGTGCCAGCAGCGAGGGACACCCCTACGAGCAGTACTTC
>NA|TRBV15|TRBJ2-5|NA
CATSRDSGGSRETQYF
TGTGCCACCAGCAGAGATAGCGGCGGGTCCAGGGAGACCCAGTACTTC
>NA|TRBV5-4|TRBJ2-7|NA
CASSPQAPGEQYF
TGTGCCAGCAGCCCGCAGGCCCCAGGAGAGCAGTACTTC
>NA|TRBV28|TRBJ2-7|TRBD2
CASRGLAGAYEQYF
TGTGCCAGCAGAGGACTAGCGGGCGCCTACGAGCAGTACTTC
>NA|TRBV7-2|TRBJ2-1|TRBD2
CASSFGSRGGTEQFF
TGTGCCAGCAGCTTCGGCTCGCGGGGGGGCACTGAGCAGTTCTTC
>NA|TRBV4-2|TRBJ1-5|NA
CASSQVQASGNQPQHF
TGTGCCAGCAGCCAGGTACAGGCCAGTGGCAATCAGCCCCAGCATTTT
>NA|TRBV5-6|TRBJ1-2|TRBD1
CASSLWGTGDSYGYTF
TGTGCCAGCAGCTTGTGGGGGACAGGGGATTCCTATGGCTACACCTTC
>NA|TRBV5-1|TRBJ2-7|TRBD1
CASSWGTGDSYEQYF
TGCGCCAGCAGCTGGGGGACAGGGGACTCCTACGAGCAGTACTTC